The T cell receptor beta chain described here comes from a study of spatial heterogeneity in lung cancer. At the level of the study: Median follow-up for sequenced PBMC samples was about 2 years after resection, when such samples existed. General study findings and limits: More often at tumor resection than at routine follow-up, ubiquitous expanded tumor TCRs were detected in the blood.

Individually, TCR cDNA molecules were each labelled with a unique molecular identifier. TCRdb re-derived calls from the 5' RACE reads in MiXCR, one entry per CDR3 protein. The top ten hold 21% of the sample, which has approximately 100,000 distinct CDR3 sequences, roughly a fifth seen once. This clonotype was seen a handful of times. Its target is unknown. Germline values: CDR1 LGHDT, CDR2 YNNKEL (reference sequence). The CDR3 contains 17 residues. V was pared by 1 base and J by 2 bases, with 1 base of the junction left unmatched. Documented time point: blood at routine non-recurrence follow-up after resection. The study sequenced unsorted whole RNA from tumor, nontumor lung or frozen PBMC.

This chain joins TRBV3-1 and TRBJ2-6; 11 nucleotides match TRBD2. The sequencing used PBMCs, collected at follow-up. This clonotype was sampled from a male donor with early-stage non-small cell lung cancer. This chain's CDR3 is CASSQALAGAGANVLTF. CDR3 sequence (DNA): TGTGCCAGCAGCCAAGCACTAGCGGGAGCTGGGGCCAACGTCCTGACTTTC.